The 30 T cell receptor beta chains given below trace back to one sample, sequenced in a study of beta chain features in type 1 diabetes. Study results and caveats: Across all four CD4+ subsets, people with type 1 diabetes showed modestly shorter TCRB CDR3s.

Their recognized antigens are unknown. Isolated RNA was reverse transcribed in full, so expressed TCRB transcripts were sequenced. Profiled with immunoSEQ multiplex PCR; TCRdb holds only in-frame clones, not every one. The data contain 160,000 or so clones, roughly 65% of them singletons. Sequenced: naive CD4+ T cells from blood. The receptors derive from a man aged 25-40 years with type 1 diabetes.

The chain couples TRBV30 to TRBJ2-7; no reliable D call. Germline V gives CDR1 GTSNPN, CDR2 SVGIG (reference sequence). The CDR3 extends over 11 amino acids. V lost 1 base and J 1 base, leaving 2 bases between the germline ends. DNA of the CDR3: TGTGCCTGGAGTGATTCCTACGAGCAGTACTTC. Amino acids: CAWSDSYEQYF.

The rearrangement links TRBV7-9 to TRBJ2-3, with D possibly being TRBD2 (6 bases). The CDR3 runs 17 residues. The germline V and J ends were trimmed by 5 bases and 0 bases, with 18 bases remaining between them. Per the germline V gene, CDR1 is SEHNR and CDR2 is FQNEAQ (reference sequence). CDR3 residues: CASSRGGVGTSTDTQYF. CDR3 DNA sequence: TGTGCCAGCAGCCGTGGAGGGGTCGGAACTAGCACAGATACGCAGTATTTT. Filled out from reference TRBV7-9 and TRBJ2-3, the complete variable domain reads DTGVSQNPRHKITKRGQNVTFRCDPISEHNRLYWYRQTLGQGPEFLTYFQNEAQLEKSRLLSDRFSAERPKGSFSTLEIQRTEQGDSAMYLCASSRGGVGTSTDTQYFGPGTRLTVL.

This clone has only one observation. The J gene is TRBJ2-7, the V gene TRBV9; the D gene is possibly TRBD1 (6 bases). CDR3 length: 12 residues. V shed 2 bases and J shed 6 bases, with 9 bases lying between them. The germline V gene has CDR1 SGDLS and CDR2 YYNGEE. The CDR3 sequence: CASSVGAGEQYF. CDR3 in DNA: TGTGCCAGCAGCGTGGGGGCTGGCGAGCAGTACTTC.

The chain joins TRBV9 to TRBJ1-3, with D unclear. From germline, CDR1 is SGDLS and CDR2 YYNGEE. This CDR3 spans 15 amino acids. V dropped 1 base and J dropped 0 bases, with 8 bases sitting between them. The CDR3 bases are TGTGCCAGCAGCGTAACCGCCGACTCTGGAAACACCATATATTTT. It specifies CASSVTADSGNTIYF.

The CDR3, as DNA: TGTGCCAGCAGCTTGCCGGCTCAAGATACGCAGTATTTT. Its translation is CASSLPAQDTQYF. The chain is built from TRBV7-2 and TRBJ2-3; D gene ambiguous. The CDR3 length is 13 residues. V was trimmed by 3 bases and J by 5 bases, leaving 9 bases between them. Per germline, CDR1 SGHTA and CDR2 FQGNSA.

This chain joins TRBV4-2 and TRBJ2-7; 9 bases fit TRBD1. Germline V gene data show CDR1 as LGHNA and CDR2 as YNFKEQ. V lost 4 bases, J lost 4 bases, and 11 bases stayed unmatched. This CDR3 has 16 amino acids. In nucleotides, the CDR3 is TGTGCCAGCAGCCGAACATCCGGGACAGGGACATACGAGCAGTACTTC. This codes for CASSRTSGTGTYEQYF.

This chain links TRBV7-9 with TRBJ2-5; 7 bases map to TRBD1. CDR1 is SEHNR and CDR2 is FQNEAQ in the germline V gene (reference sequence). The CDR3 length is 15 residues. V lost 0 bases, J lost 3 bases, and 4 bases stayed unmatched. CDR3 coding DNA: TGTGCCAGCAGCTTAGCGTGGGACAGAAAAGAGACCCAGTACTTC. Protein product: CASSLAWDRKETQYF. The variable domain in full, completed from reference TRBV7-9 and TRBJ2-5, reads DTGVSQNPRHKITKRGQNVTFRCDPISEHNRLYWYRQTLGQGPEFLTYFQNEAQLEKSRLLSDRFSAERPKGSFSTLEIQRTEQGDSAMYLCASSLAWDRKETQYFGPGTRLLVL.

V gene TRBV30 combines with J gene TRBJ1-2; maybe TRBD1 (5 bases). The CDR3 is 10 residues long. Germline values: CDR1 GTSNPN, CDR2 SVGIG (reference sequence). V dropped 4 bases and J dropped 8 bases, with 8 bases sitting between them. The CDR3 spells CAWKGSGYTF. DNA of the CDR3: TGTGCCTGGAAGGGGAGCGGCTACACCTTC.

The chain has TRBV28 and TRBJ1-6; D unclear. The germline CDR1 and CDR2 sequences are MDHEN and SYDVKM. V dropped 3 bases and J dropped 2 bases, with 5 bases sitting between them. This CDR3 is 14 amino acids long. Here the CDR3 DNA reads TGTGCCAGCAGTTTGACTGCCTATAATTCACCCCTCCACTTT. Amino acids: CASSLTAYNSPLHF.

The V gene is TRBV29-1, the J gene TRBJ1-2; the match to TRBD1 covers 7 bases. The CDR3 has 12 amino acids. Germline loops: CDR1 SQVTM, CDR2 ANQGSEA. The trim removed 4 bases at V and 2 bases at J, leaving 1 base unmatched. The CDR3 sequence is CSVGGQNYGYTF. The CDR3 nucleotides are TGCAGCGTTGGGGGACAGAACTATGGCTACACCTTC.

This chain links TRBV30 with TRBJ2-5; no clear D gene. Germline assignment: CDR1 GTSNPN and CDR2 SVGIG (reference sequence). Trimming removed 2 bases from V and 2 bases from J, with 9 bases in between. The CDR3 extends over 13 amino acids. The CDR3 region is CAWSSLFQETQYF. For the CDR3, the DNA is TGTGCCTGGAGTTCTTTATTTCAAGAGACCCAGTACTTC. Full variable domain (remainder filled in from reference TRBV30 and TRBJ2-5): SQTIHQWPATLVQPVGSPLSLECTVEGTSNPNLYWYRQAAGRGLQLLFYSVGIGQISSEVPQNLSASRPQDRQFILSSKKLLLSDSGFYLCAWSSLFQETQYFGPGTRLLVL.

The chain combines TRBV2 with TRBJ2-3; unclear D gene. The CDR3 consists of 15 residues. V was shortened by 6 bases and J by 0 bases, with 13 bases between the two germline ends. Germline V gives CDR1 SNHLY, CDR2 FYNNEI. CDR3 sequence reads: CASSVLETSTDTQYF. The CDR3 DNA reads as TGTGCCAGCAGCGTGCTGGAGACTAGCACAGATACGCAGTATTTT. The variable domain in full, with the rest retrieved from reference TRBV2 and TRBJ2-3, is EPEVTQTPSHQVTQMGQEVILRCVPISNHLYFYWYRQILGQKVEFLVSFYNNEISEKSEIFDDQFSVERPDGSNFTLKIRSTKLEDSAMYFCASSVLETSTDTQYFGPGTRLTVL.

This clone was seen more than once but under ten times. The chain employs TRBV14 and TRBJ2-2; a weak D match, TRBD2 (6 bases). The V end was cut by 3 bases, the J end by 3 bases, with 11 bases between. Germline V gene lookup returns CDR1 SGHDN and CDR2 FVKESK. The CDR3 contains 15 residues. The CDR3 DNA is TGTGCCAGCAGCCACGCGGGGTTTTACACCGGGGAGCTGTTTTTT. Residues: CASSHAGFYTGELFF.

This chain links TRBV19 with TRBJ2-7; 8 positions match TRBD1. The J segment lost 0 bases and the V segment lost 6 bases, leaving 4 bases of the junction unmatched. Germline assignment: CDR1 LNHDA and CDR2 SQIVND (reference sequence). The CDR3 is made up of 14 amino acids. The CDR3 protein is CASSGQGDSYEQYF. CDR3 coding DNA: TGTGCCAGTAGCGGACAGGGAGACTCCTACGAGCAGTACTTC.

J is TRBJ2-7 and V is TRBV13, with a weak D call TRBD2 (6 bases). CDR1 and CDR2 (germline): PRHDT, FYEKMQ (reference sequence). The ends were cut back, 8 bases at V and 7 bases at J, with 12 bases in the middle. The CDR3 has 11 amino acids. DNA for the CDR3: TGTGCCAGCGCGGGACCCATGGAGCAGTACTTC. This codes for CASAGPMEQYF.

This chain joins TRBV6-5 and TRBJ2-7, with unresolved D. Germline V lookup: CDR1 MNHEY, CDR2 SVGAGI. Trimming removed 3 bases from V and 0 bases from J, with 9 bases in between. The CDR3 has 14 residues. The CDR3 region is CASSYERYSYEQYF. The DNA of the CDR3 is TGTGCCAGCAGTTATGAGAGGTACTCCTACGAGCAGTACTTC.

This clone was detected a few times. This chain uses TRBV5-4 with TRBJ2-7; D gene unclear. The CDR3 is 13 amino acids. Germline CDR1 SGHNT, CDR2 YYREEE (reference sequence). Between the trimmed V and J ends, which lost 2 bases and 2 bases, there was a span of 8 bases. The CDR3 sequence is CASSFGGTYEQYF. For the CDR3, the DNA is TGTGCCAGCAGCTTCGGTGGCACCTACGAGCAGTACTTC.

The V call is TRBV2, the J call TRBJ1-2; D is uncertain. Germline CDR1 SNHLY, CDR2 FYNNEI. The V end was cut by 1 base, the J end by 4 bases, with 10 bases between. The CDR3 length is 14 residues. The CDR3, as DNA: TGTGCCAGCAGTGAAGGGGAGGGCGGCTATGGCTACACCTTC. It yields the protein CASSEGEGGYGYTF.

This clone was observed a few times. This chain uses TRBV20-1 with TRBJ2-7; the match to TRBD2 covers 7 bases. The CDR3 is 10 residues long. The junction had 2 bases not matched to a gene; V was cut back by 7 bases and J by 5 bases. Germline V CDR1 and CDR2: DFQATT, SNEGSKA (reference sequence). The CDR3 spells CSGSGDEQYF. CDR3 nucleotides: TGCAGTGGAAGCGGGGACGAGCAGTACTTC.

Only a few counts were recorded for this clone. The chain couples TRBV10-3 to TRBJ2-4; D remains unclear. Trimming removed 0 bases from V and 14 bases from J, with 11 bases in between. Germline CDR1 and CDR2: ENHRY and SYGVKD. The CDR3 runs to 12 residues. In DNA, the CDR3 is TGTGCCATCAGTGAGTCGGGCGGTCCTGAGTACTTC. It specifies CAISESGGPEYF.

The chain is built from TRBV29-1 and TRBJ1-1; D is possibly TRBD1 (6 bases). Germline V gene lookup returns CDR1 SQVTM and CDR2 ANQGSEA. The ends were cut back, 1 base at V and 7 bases at J, with 13 bases in the middle. This CDR3 is 13 amino acids long. The CDR3 sequence: CSVEGRGRGEAFF. DNA for the CDR3: TGCAGCGTTGAAGGCAGGGGAAGAGGTGAAGCTTTCTTT. The variable domain in full, completed from reference TRBV29-1 and TRBJ1-1, reads SAVISQKPSRDICQRGTSLTIQCQVDSQVTMMFWYRQQPGQSLTLIATANQGSEATYESGFVIDKFPISRPNLTFSTLTVSNMSPEDSSIYLCSVEGRGRGEAFFGQGTRLTVV.

The J gene is TRBJ2-5, the V gene TRBV5-1; 7 bases are shared with TRBD2. V lost 4 bases to trimming and J lost 4 bases; unmatched junction nucleotides: 10. The CDR3 spans 15 residues. Germline CDR1 and CDR2: SGHRS and YFSETQ. The CDR3 region has the DNA TGCGCCAGCAGCGGGGAGGGGCTCAGAGGAGAGACCCAGTACTTC. It is translated as CASSGEGLRGETQYF.

CDR3 in amino acids: CSVSVPYEQYF. The CDR3 DNA reads TGCAGCGTTTCGGTTCCCTACGAGCAGTACTTC. The chain links TRBV29-1 to TRBJ2-7; D gene unclear. CDR3 size: 11 residues. Trimming removed 5 bases from V and 2 bases from J, with 7 bases in between. Germline-derived CDR1 and CDR2 are SQVTM and ANQGSEA.

This clone appeared a few times. The chain has TRBV30 and TRBJ1-6; D ambiguous. Germline CDR1 is GTSNPN and CDR2 is SVGIG (reference sequence). Trimming took 2 bases from V and 0 from J, leaving 8 bases between them. This CDR3 is built from 15 residues. Here the CDR3 DNA reads TGTGCCTGGAGTTTGGCCAGCTCCTATAATTCACCCCTCCACTTT. As protein: CAWSLASSYNSPLHF.

This chain links TRBV6-6 with TRBJ2-3; TRBD2 might be the D (5 bases). CDR1 is MNHNY and CDR2 is SVGAGI in the germline V gene (reference sequence). Trimming removed 8 bases from V and 4 bases from J, with 10 bases in between. The CDR3 length is 12 residues. The CDR3 DNA sequence: TGTGCCAGCCGGCGGGCAGCAGATACGCAGTATTTT. The encoded protein is CASRRAADTQYF.

The chain's CDR3 is CASRKSSDTDTQYF. The CDR3 DNA is TGTGCCAGCAGGAAATCTAGCGACACAGATACGCAGTATTTT. The chain is built from TRBV7-9 and TRBJ2-3, with TRBD2 as a possible D gene (6 bases). CDR1 is SEHNR, CDR2 FQNEAQ, per germline (reference sequence). The V end was cut by 6 bases, the J end by 2 bases, with 12 bases between. The CDR3 loop spans 14 amino acids.

The table lists this clone with a few counts. J is TRBJ1-2 and V is TRBV30, with no clear D. Trimming removed 2 bases from V and 5 bases from J, with 21 bases in between. Germline V CDR1 and CDR2: GTSNPN, SVGIG (reference sequence). The CDR3 consists of 16 residues. The chain's CDR3 is CAWSFFSEGSAYGYTF. The CDR3 DNA is TGTGCCTGGAGTTTTTTTTCCGAGGGATCGGCGTATGGCTACACCTTC.

The rearrangement uses TRBV18 and TRBJ2-5, with TRBD1 matching over 8 bases. The trim removed 2 bases at V and 4 bases at J, leaving 6 bases unmatched. This CDR3 region has 15 residues. Germline loops: CDR1 KGHSH, CDR2 LQKENI. The CDR3 coding sequence is TGTGCCAGCTCACCAGGACAGGGCGGCACAGAGACCCAGTACTTC. Translation gives CASSPGQGGTETQYF.

The V gene is TRBV7-9, the J gene TRBJ2-5; D not certain. V lost 4 bases to trimming and J lost 0 bases, with 12 bases between them. Germline CDR1 SEHNR, CDR2 FQNEAQ (reference sequence). The CDR3 extends over 15 amino acids. The CDR3 protein is CASSSSDVNQETQYF. CDR3 nucleotides: TGTGCCAGCAGCTCCAGCGACGTAAACCAAGAGACCCAGTACTTC.

This clone was picked up a small number of times. This rearrangement joins TRBV30 to TRBJ2-5; no reliable D call. V lost 4 bases and J 0 bases, leaving 6 bases between the germline ends. The germline gives CDR1 GTSNPN, CDR2 SVGIG (reference sequence). The CDR3 is 12 residues long. The CDR3 DNA reads TGTGCCTGGACAGTGAACCAAGAGACCCAGTACTTC. This encodes CAWTVNQETQYF.